The clone carrying this TCR beta chain was observed many times. A single record per CDR3 protein comes from TCRdb applying MiXCR to the reads. The sample has approximately 250,000 distinct CDR3 sequences, roughly 9.1% seen once. The data derive from a study of T cell repertoires in cytomegalovirus infection. The receptor's source is a human donor in good health (CMV status not recorded). Some clones in this sample may be carry-over from other donors' samples. Sample: PBMCs.

The CDR3 DNA follows: TGTGCCAGCAGCCAAGTAGGGGGTACTGAAGCTTTCTTT. It translates to CASSQVGGTEAFF. V is TRBV4-2 and J is TRBJ1-1; possibly TRBD1 for D (6 bases). The CDR3 consists of 13 residues. V dropped 1 base and J dropped 5 bases, with 8 bases sitting between them. Germline V gene data show CDR1 as LGHNA and CDR2 as YNFKEQ.